This T cell receptor (beta chain) was identified during a study of cytomegalovirus exposure and HLA in healthy donors. The CDR3 length is 14 residues. Germline V CDR1 and CDR2: MDHEN, SYDVKM. V trimming: 8 bases; J trimming: 7 bases; junction bases outside the gene matches: 9. Comments on this clone: Its antigen remains unknown.

Some clones are missing from TCRdb's copy, which holds only in-frame ones; the method was immunoSEQ multiplex PCR. The repertoire includes about 130,000 clones, nearly 90% of them detected once, and around 1.1% sits in the top ten. Study-wide points: The tendency of first-cohort TCR clusters to co-occur in the approximately 110 validation repertoires was identified by a subsequent analysis. Reports credit the classifier with highly specific, highly sensitive diagnosis of cytomegalovirus status. The authors listed 164 TCR beta chains as cytomegalovirus-associated.

This clonotype originated in a young woman in good health and CMV-seronegative. J is TRBJ2-2 and V is TRBV28, with TRBD2 matching over 8 bases. The sample was PBMCs. For the CDR3, the DNA is TGTGCCAGCCAGCTTAGCGGGGTTGACGGGGAGCTGTTTTTT. Its protein is CASQLSGVDGELFF. The variable domain in full, with the rest retrieved from reference TRBV28 and TRBJ2-2, is DVKVTQSSRYLVKRTGEKVFLECVQDMDHENMFWYRQDPGLGLRLIYFSYDVKMKEKGDIPEGYSVSREKKERFSLILESASTNQTSMYLCASQLSGVDGELFFGEGSRLTVL.